This entry features one TCR beta chain sequence. Its cognate antigen is unknown. This sample is part of a study of vaccination effects on CD4 cells after COVID-19. With 10 days of culture completed, CD4+ T cells were isolated. PCR confirmed that the person was infected with SARS-CoV-2 between March and December 2020. Study results and limitations: Late post-vaccination samples showed marked contraction of infection- and vaccine-induced clones. Convalescent patients numbered few in the study; early post-infection timepoints were missing entirely. Spike-reactive clones present post-vaccine in convalescents were predominantly new vaccine-induced clones.

This CDR3 region has 15 residues. Deletions cut 6 bases from V and 2 bases from J, with 16 bases between. Germline CDR1 is KGHDR and CDR2 is SFDVKD. The repertoire was sequenced with immunoSEQ multiplex PCR; TCRdb's copy has only in-frame clones and lacks some. This table holds about 66,000 clones, 72% found once. The TCR originated in a human donor who had a prior SARS-CoV-2 infection. The chain couples TRBV24-1 to TRBJ2-7; D might be TRBD1 or TRBD2, each matching 5 bases. The sequenced sample was CD4+ T cells from PBMCs cultured without peptide, obtained before COVID-19 vaccination. This chain's CDR3 is CATSPRGRPTYEQYF. The DNA for the CDR3 is TGTGCCACCAGTCCTCGGGGCAGACCAACCTACGAGCAGTACTTC.